This T cell receptor beta chain stems from a study of CDR3 diversity in severe acne. This CDR3 is built from 11 residues. V was clipped by 4 bases and J by 9 bases, with 13 bases between them. Germline V gene data show CDR1 as SQVTM and CDR2 as ANQGSEA. TCRdb analysed the PCR reads with MiXCR anew, one entry per CDR3 protein. The sample holds about 98,000 distinct CDR3 sequences, 51% seen once. The chain recombines TRBV29-1 with TRBJ2-7, with D possibly being TRBD1 or TRBD2 (5 bases each). The sequence was collected from a male donor with acne. The specimen sequenced was blood. The CDR3, as DNA: TGCAGCGTTGTGGTGGCAGGGAGGCAGTACTTC. This translates into CSVVVAGRQYF.